This TCR beta chain was found in a study of OX40 agonist ivuxolimab in advanced cancers. Blood specimens came from baseline, cycle 4 day 1, and cycle 7 day 1. The table came from immunoSEQ multiplex PCR; TCRdb's copy has only in-frame clones and leaves some out. The data contain about 66,000 clones, about nine tenths of them singletons. Study-wide results and caveats: In the 0.1 to 3.0 mg/kg range, CD4+ and CD8+ blood T cells had expanded clonally by week 6. The authors also found low normalized T-cell clonal expansion in some nonresponders. Average numbers of expanded clones were greater in CD8+ T cells than in CD4+.

Comment on this clone: Its antigen is unknown.

This CDR3 comprises 16 residues. V shed 5 bases, J shed 1 base, and the junction held 4 bases outside the gene matches. In germline, CDR1 is SGHVS, CDR2 FQNEAQ. The TCR was taken from an adult with an advanced solid tumor such as melanoma, head and neck, liver or kidney cancer. The rearrangement links TRBV7-8 to TRBJ1-4; 10 nucleotides match TRBD1. The input for sequencing was CD4+ or CD8+ T cells sorted from blood, taken in a trial of the OX40 agonist ivuxolimab. The CDR3 spells CASSTGTGETNEKLFF. CDR3 sequence (DNA): TGTGCCAGCAGCACGGGGACAGGGGAAACTAATGAAAAACTGTTTTTT. The entire variable domain, with the rest obtained from reference TRBV7-8 and TRBJ1-4, is as follows: GAGVSQSPRYKVAKRGQDVALRCDPISGHVSLFWYQQALGQGPEFLTYFQNEAQLDKSGLPSDRFFAERPEGSVSTLKIQRTQQEDSAVYLCASSTGTGETNEKLFFGSGTQLSVL.